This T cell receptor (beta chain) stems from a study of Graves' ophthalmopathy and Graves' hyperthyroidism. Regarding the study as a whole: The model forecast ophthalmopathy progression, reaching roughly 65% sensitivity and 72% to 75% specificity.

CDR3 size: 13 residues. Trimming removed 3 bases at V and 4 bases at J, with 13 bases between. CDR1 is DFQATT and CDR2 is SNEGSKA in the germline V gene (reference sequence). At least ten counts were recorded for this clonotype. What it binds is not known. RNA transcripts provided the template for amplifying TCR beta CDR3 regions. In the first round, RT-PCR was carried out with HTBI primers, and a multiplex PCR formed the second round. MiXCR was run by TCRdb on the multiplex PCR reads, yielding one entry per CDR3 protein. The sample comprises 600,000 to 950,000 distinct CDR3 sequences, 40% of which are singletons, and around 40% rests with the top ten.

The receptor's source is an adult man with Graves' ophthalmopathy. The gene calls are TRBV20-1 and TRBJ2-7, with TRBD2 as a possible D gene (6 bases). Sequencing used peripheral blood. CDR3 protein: CSASRGIGYEQYF. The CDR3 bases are TGCAGTGCTAGTCGGGGGATAGGGTACGAGCAGTACTTC.